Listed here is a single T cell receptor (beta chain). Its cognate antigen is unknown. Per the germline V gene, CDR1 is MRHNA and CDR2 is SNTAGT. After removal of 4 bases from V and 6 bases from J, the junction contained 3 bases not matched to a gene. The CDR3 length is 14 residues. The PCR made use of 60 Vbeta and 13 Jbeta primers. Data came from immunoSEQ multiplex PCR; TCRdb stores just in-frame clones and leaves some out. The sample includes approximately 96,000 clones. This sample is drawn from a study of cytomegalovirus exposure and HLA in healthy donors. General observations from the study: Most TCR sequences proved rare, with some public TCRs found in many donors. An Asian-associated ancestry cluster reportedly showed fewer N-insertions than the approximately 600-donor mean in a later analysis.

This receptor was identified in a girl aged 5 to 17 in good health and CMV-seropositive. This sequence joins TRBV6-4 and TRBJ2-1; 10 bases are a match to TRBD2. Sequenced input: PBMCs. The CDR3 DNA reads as TGTGCCAGCAGTGTTAGCGGGGGGAGCAATGAGCAGTTCTTC. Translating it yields CASSVSGGSNEQFF.